This is a list of T cell receptor beta chains from one sample in a study of T cell responses to AZD1222 COVID-19 vaccine. The method was immunoSEQ multiplex PCR; TCRdb's version includes in-frame clones alone and lacks a portion of them. The table includes some 170,000 clones, around nine tenths detected once. The sequencing used peripheral blood, collected on day 0 of AZD1222 vaccination. These receptors were taken from an adult in good health. Both conserved end residues are part of each CDR3. A D gene is named only where the DNA matches it firmly. The listing skips clone size in some rows; elsewhere it reads once, few, many or a size class.

abundance	d_gene	j_gene	v_gene	CDR3nt	CDR3aa
.	.	TRBJ2-5	TRBV11-2	TGTGCCAGCAGCTTACACCCAACATCCCCGGAGACCCAGTACTTC	CASSLHPTSPETQYF
.	TRBD1	TRBJ1-1	TRBV5-6	TGTGCCAGCAGCGGTGGACAGGTACCCTGGAACACTGAAGCTTTCTTT	CASSGGQVPWNTEAFF
.	TRBD2	TRBJ2-3	TRBV27	TGTGCCAGCAGTTTATCGGCGGGAGAGGGAAATACGCAGTATTTT	CASSLSAGEGNTQYF
.	.	TRBJ2-7	TRBV29-1	TGCAGCACTGCCCAAGGGAACTACGAGCAGTACTTC	CSTAQGNYEQYF
.	.	TRBJ1-1	TRBV6-1	TGTGCCAGCAGTGAGAACCGGGCCTACACTGAAGCTTTCTTT	CASSENRAYTEAFF
.	TRBD1	TRBJ1-1	TRBV23-1	TGCGCCAGCAGTCACCGGGACAGGGGGTCCACTGAAGCTTTCTTT	CASSHRDRGSTEAFF
.	TRBD2	TRBJ2-7	TRBV3-1/TRBV3-2	TGTGCCAGCAGCCGTGTTGAGGGAGCGGGAGCCCACGAGCAGTACTTC	CASSRVEGAGAHEQYF
.	.	TRBJ2-2	TRBV5-1	TGCGCCAGCAGCTTGGATTGGGTTGCCGGGGAGCTGTTTTTT	CASSLDWVAGELFF
once	TRBD1	TRBJ2-3	TRBV24-1	TGTGCCACCAGTGATGCCGGGACAGGGCGAGACACAGATACGCAGTATTTT	CATSDAGTGRDTDTQYF
once	.	TRBJ1-1	TRBV11-2	TGTGCCAGCAGCTTAGGAGTGACGGCGAACACTGAAGCTTTCTTT	CASSLGVTANTEAFF
.	TRBD1	TRBJ2-6	TRBV24-1	TGTGCCACCAGTGACAACTCAATGGACAGGGAAATCTCTGGGGCCAACGTCCTGACTTTC	CATSDNSMDREISGANVLTF
.	.	TRBJ2-7	TRBV3-1/TRBV3-2	TGTGCCAGCAGCCAAGAGTTTGGGTCACCGGGGGAGCAGTACTTC	CASSQEFGSPGEQYF
.	TRBD1	TRBJ1-1	TRBV7-9	TGTGCCAGCAGCTCGCTCCCGGGACAGGGTCGTACTGAAGCTTTCTTT	CASSSLPGQGRTEAFF
.	.	TRBJ1-5	TRBV6-5	TGTGCCACCTATCAGGGATGGAATCAGCCCCAGCATTTT	CATYQGWNQPQHF
.	TRBD1	TRBJ1-1	TRBV5-4	TGTGCCAGCAGCCTTCCGACAGGGGGAATGAACACTGAAGCTTTCTTT	CASSLPTGGMNTEAFF
.	.	TRBJ1-1	TRBV19	TGTGCCAGTAGTATAGGGGCGACTGAAGCTTTCTTT	CASSIGATEAFF
.	.	TRBJ2-1	TRBV27	TGTGCCAGCAGTCCCCCGGACAGTTACAATGAGCAGTTCTTC	CASSPPDSYNEQFF
.	.	TRBJ2-1	TRBV5-1	TGCGCCAGTCGGGGTAGCGGAGCAGAAAATGAGCAGTTCTTC	CASRGSGAENEQFF
.	.	TRBJ1-6	TRBV30	TGTGCCTGGAGTCCAGGACATAACTCACCCCTCCACTTT	CAWSPGHNSPLHF
.	.	TRBJ2-3	TRBV10-3	TGTGCCATCAGTGATCAAGGGGGCACAGATACGCAGTATTTT	CAISDQGGTDTQYF
.	.	TRBJ1-5	TRBV6-5	TGTGCCAGCAGTAGTGGGGGGGCGCGGCAGCCCCAGCATTTT	CASSSGGARQPQHF
.	.	TRBJ2-1	TRBV7-8	TGTGCCAGTGCCGGGACACGCTCCTACAATGAGCAGTTCTTC	CASAGTRSYNEQFF
.	TRBD1	TRBJ2-1	TRBV9	TGTGCCAGCAGCGTAACAGTGGGCAGGGGGCTTTACAATGAGCAGTTCTTC	CASSVTVGRGLYNEQFF
.	TRBD2	TRBJ2-6	TRBV4-2	TGTGCCAGCAGCCAACTTACTAGCGGGTGGTCTGGGGCCAACGTCCTGACTTTC	CASSQLTSGWSGANVLTF